This T cell receptor beta chain came from a study of early T cells in non-severe SARS-CoV-2 infection. Germline CDR1 and CDR2: MNHEY and SMNVEV (reference sequence). Unmatched junction bases numbered 3, after V lost 6 bases and J lost 5 bases. The CDR3 runs 13 residues. cDNA molecules, individually, were tagged with unique molecular identifiers. TCRdb reanalysed the 5' RACE reads using MiXCR and keeps one entry per CDR3 protein. The sample records about 80,000 distinct CDR3 sequences, 10% to 15% being singletons. The sample was whole blood, taken at baseline. The receptor was derived from an adult who was a healthcare worker with PCR-confirmed SARS-CoV-2 infection or an uninfected control (not recorded which). The donor label of this sample is uncertain. The J gene is TRBJ1-2, the V gene TRBV27, with TRBD1 matching 10 bases. CDR3 bases: TGTGCCAGCAGACGGGGACAGGGGTATGGCTACACCTTC. This gives the protein CASRRGQGYGYTF.